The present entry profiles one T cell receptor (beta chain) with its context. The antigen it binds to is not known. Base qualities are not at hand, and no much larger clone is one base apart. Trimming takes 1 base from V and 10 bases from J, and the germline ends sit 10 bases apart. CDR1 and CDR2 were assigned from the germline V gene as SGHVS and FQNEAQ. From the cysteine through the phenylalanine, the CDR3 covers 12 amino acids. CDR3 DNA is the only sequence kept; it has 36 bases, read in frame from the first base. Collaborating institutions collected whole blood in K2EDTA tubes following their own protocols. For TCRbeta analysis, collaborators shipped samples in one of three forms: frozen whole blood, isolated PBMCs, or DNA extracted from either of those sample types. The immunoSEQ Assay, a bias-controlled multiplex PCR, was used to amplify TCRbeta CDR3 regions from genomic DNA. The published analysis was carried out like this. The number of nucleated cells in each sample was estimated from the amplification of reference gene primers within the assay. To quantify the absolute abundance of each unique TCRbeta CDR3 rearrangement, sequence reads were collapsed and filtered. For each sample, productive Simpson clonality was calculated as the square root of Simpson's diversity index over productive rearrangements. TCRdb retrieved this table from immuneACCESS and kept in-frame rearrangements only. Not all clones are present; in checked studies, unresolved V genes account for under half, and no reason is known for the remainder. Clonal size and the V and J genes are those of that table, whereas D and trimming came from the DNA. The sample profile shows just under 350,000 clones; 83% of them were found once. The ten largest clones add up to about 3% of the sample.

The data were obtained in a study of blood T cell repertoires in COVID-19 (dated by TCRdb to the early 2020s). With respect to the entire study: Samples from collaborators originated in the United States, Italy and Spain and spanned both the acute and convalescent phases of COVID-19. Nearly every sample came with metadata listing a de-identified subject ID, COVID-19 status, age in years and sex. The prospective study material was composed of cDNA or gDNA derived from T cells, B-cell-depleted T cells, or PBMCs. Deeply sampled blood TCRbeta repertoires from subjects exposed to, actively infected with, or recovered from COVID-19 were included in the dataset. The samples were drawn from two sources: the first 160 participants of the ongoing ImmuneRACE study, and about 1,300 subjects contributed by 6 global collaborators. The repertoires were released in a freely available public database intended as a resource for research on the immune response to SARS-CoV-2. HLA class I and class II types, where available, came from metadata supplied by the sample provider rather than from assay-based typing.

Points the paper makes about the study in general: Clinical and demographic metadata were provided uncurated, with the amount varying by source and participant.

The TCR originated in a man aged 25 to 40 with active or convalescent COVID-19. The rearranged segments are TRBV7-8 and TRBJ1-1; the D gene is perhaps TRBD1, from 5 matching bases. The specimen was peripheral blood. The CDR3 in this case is CASSLGRGGAFF. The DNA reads TGTGCCAGCAGCTTAGGGCGGGGGGGAGCTTTCTTT.